This TCR beta chain stems from a study of blood T cell repertoires in COVID-19. Background on the study: Material from acute and convalescent COVID-19 was sourced from the United States, Italy and Spain.

CDR1 and CDR2 (germline): GTSNPN, SVGIG (reference sequence). V lost 2 bases to trimming and J lost 5 bases, with 12 bases between them. The CDR3 is made up of 13 amino acids. Assay: immunoSEQ multiplex PCR; the TCRdb copy retains only in-frame clones and omits some. Of just over 650,000 clones listed, just under 90% are singletons. Material for sequencing was peripheral blood. The sequence was collected from a woman aged 18 to 35 with acute or convalescent COVID-19. This chain joins TRBV30 and TRBJ1-1; D gene ambiguous. In DNA, the CDR3 is TGTGCCTGGAGTTCCTTCGGGTGGACTGAAGCTTTCTTT. Translation gives CAWSSFGWTEAFF.